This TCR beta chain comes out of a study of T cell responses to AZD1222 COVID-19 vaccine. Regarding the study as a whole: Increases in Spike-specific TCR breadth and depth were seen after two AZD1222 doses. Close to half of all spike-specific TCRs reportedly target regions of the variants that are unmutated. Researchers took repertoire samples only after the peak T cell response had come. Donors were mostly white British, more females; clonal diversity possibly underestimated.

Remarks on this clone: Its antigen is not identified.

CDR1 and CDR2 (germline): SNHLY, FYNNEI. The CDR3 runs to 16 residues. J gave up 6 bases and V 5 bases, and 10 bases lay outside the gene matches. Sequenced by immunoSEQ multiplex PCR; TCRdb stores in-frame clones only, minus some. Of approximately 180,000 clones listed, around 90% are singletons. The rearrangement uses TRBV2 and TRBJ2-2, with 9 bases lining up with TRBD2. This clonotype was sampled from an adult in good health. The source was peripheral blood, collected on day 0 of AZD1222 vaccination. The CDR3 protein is CASSQISGGKAGELFF. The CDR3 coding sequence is TGTGCCAGCAGTCAAATTAGCGGGGGAAAGGCCGGGGAGCTGTTTTTT.